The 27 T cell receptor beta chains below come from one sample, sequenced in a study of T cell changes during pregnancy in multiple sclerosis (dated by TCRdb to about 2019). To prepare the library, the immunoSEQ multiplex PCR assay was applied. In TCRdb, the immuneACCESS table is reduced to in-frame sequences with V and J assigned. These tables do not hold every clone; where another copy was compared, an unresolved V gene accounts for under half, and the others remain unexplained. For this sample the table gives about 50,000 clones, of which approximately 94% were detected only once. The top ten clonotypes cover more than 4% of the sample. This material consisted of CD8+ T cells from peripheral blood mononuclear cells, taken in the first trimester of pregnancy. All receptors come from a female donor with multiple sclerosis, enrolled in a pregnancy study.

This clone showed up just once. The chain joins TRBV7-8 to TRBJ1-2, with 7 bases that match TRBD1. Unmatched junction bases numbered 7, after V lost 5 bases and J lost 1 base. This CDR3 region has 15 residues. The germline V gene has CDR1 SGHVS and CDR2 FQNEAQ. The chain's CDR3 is CASSREGGNNYGYTF. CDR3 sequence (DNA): TGTGCCAGCAGCCGGGAAGGGGGCAATAACTATGGCTACACCTTC.

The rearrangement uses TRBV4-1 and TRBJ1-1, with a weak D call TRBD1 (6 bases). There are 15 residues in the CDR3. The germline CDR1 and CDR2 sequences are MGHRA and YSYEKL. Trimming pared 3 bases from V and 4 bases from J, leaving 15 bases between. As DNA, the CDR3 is TGCGCCAGCAGCCATTCGTCCGGGACATTCACTGAAGCTTTCTTT. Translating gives CASSHSSGTFTEAFF.

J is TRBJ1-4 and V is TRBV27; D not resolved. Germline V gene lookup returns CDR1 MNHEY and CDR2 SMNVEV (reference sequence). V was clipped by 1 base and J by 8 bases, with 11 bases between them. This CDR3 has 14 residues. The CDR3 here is CASSLWSMGEKLFF. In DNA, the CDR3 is TGTGCCAGCAGTTTATGGTCAATGGGCGAAAAACTGTTTTTT.

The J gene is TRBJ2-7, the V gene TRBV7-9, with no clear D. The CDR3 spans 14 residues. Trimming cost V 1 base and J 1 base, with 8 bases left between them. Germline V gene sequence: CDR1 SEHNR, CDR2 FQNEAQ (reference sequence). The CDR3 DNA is TGTGCCAGCAGCTTAGTCGATGAGTCCTACGAGCAGTACTTC. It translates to CASSLVDESYEQYF. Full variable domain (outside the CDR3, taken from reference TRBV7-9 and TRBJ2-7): DTGVSQNPRHKITKRGQNVTFRCDPISEHNRLYWYRQTLGQGPEFLTYFQNEAQLEKSRLLSDRFSAERPKGSFSTLEIQRTEQGDSAMYLCASSLVDESYEQYFGPGTRLTVT.

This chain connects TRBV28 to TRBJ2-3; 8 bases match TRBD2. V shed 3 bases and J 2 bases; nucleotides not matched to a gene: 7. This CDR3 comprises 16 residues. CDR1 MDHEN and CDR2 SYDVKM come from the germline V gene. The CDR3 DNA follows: TGTGCCAGCAGTTTTAAGGCGGGGGGCCTCACAGATACGCAGTATTTT. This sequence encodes CASSFKAGGLTDTQYF.

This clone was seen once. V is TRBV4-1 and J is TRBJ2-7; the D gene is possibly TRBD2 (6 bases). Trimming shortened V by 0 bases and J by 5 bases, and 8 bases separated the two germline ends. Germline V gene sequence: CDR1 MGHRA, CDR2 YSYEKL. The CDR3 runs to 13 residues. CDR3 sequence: CASSQDPGDEQYF. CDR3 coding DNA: TGCGCCAGCAGCCAAGACCCGGGGGACGAGCAGTACTTC.

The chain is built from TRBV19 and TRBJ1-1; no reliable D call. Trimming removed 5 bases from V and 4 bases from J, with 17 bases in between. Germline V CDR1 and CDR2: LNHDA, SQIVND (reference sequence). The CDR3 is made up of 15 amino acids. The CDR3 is CASSPVAVPGTEAFF. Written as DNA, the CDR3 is TGTGCCAGTAGTCCCGTAGCAGTCCCGGGCACTGAAGCTTTCTTT.

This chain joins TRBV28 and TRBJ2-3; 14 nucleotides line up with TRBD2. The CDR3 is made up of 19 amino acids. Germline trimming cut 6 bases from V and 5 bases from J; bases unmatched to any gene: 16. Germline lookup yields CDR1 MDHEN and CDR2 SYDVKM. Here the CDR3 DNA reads TGTGCCAGCAGCCCCGGACTAGCGGGAGGTATGAGCGGTAGAGATACGCAGTATTTT. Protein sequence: CASSPGLAGGMSGRDTQYF.

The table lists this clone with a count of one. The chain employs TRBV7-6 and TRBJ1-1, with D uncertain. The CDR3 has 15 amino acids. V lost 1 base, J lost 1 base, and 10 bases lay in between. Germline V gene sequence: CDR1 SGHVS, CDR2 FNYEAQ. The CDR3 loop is CASSLGRSGNTEAFF. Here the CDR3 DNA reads TGTGCCAGCAGCTTAGGTCGGTCGGGGAACACTGAAGCTTTCTTT.

This chain's CDR3 is CASGTGSPRDEQFF. CDR3 in DNA: TGTGCCAGCGGGACAGGGAGTCCGAGGGATGAGCAGTTCTTC. The chain joins TRBV5-4 to TRBJ2-1; TRBD1 matches at 9 bases. The germline gives CDR1 SGHNT, CDR2 YYREEE (reference sequence). The CDR3 spans 14 residues. J was trimmed by 8 bases and V by 7 bases; bases with no gene match: 10.

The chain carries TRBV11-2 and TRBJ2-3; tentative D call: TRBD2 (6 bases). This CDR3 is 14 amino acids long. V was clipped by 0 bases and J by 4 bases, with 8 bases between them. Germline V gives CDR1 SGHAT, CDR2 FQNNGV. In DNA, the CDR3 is TGTGCCAGCAGCTTAGATGGAGGGCCAGATACGCAGTATTTT. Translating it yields CASSLDGGPDTQYF.

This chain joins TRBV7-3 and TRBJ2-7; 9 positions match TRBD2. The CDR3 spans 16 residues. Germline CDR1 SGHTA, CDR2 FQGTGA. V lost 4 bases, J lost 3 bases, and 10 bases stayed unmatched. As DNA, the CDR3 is TGTGCCAGCAGCTCGAGCCCTTCTAGCGGGATCTACGAGCAGTACTTC. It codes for CASSSSPSSGIYEQYF. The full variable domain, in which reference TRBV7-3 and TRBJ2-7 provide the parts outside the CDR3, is GAGVSQTPSNKVTEKGKYVELRCDPISGHTALYWYRQSLGQGPEFLIYFQGTGAADDSGLPNDRFFAVRPEGSVSTLKIQRTERGDSAVYLCASSSSPSSGIYEQYFGPGTRLTVT.

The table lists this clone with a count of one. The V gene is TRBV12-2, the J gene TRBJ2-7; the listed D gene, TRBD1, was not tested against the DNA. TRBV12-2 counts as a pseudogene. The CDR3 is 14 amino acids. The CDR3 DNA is TGTGCAAGTCGCACTAGACAGGGCCCCTACGAGCAGTACTTC. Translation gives CASRTRQGPYEQYF.

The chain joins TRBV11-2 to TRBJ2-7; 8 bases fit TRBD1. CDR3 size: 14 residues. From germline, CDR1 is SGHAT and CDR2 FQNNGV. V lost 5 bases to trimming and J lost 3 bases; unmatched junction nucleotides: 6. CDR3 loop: CASSPQGGVYEQYF. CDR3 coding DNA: TGTGCCAGCAGCCCACAGGGGGGTGTCTACGAGCAGTACTTC.

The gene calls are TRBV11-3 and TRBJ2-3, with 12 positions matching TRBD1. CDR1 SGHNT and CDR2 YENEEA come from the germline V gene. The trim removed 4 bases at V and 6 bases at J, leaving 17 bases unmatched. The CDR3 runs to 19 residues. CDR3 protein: CASSYNPGTGGYRADTQYF. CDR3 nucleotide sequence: TGTGCCAGCAGCTACAATCCCGGGACAGGGGGCTATCGGGCGGATACGCAGTATTTT.

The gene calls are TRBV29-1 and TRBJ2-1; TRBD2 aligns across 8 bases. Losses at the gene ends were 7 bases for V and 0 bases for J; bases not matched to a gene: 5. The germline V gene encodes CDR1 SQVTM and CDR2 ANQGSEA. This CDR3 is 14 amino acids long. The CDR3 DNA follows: TGCAGCGGGTCACTAGCGGCCTCCTACAATGAGCAGTTCTTC. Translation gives CSGSLAASYNEQFF.

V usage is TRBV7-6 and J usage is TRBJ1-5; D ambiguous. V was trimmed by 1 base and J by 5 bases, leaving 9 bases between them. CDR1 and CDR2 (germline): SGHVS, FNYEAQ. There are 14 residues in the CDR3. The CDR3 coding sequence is TGTGCCAGCAGCTTAGGGGCAGGTTATCAGCCCCAGCATTTT. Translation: CASSLGAGYQPQHF. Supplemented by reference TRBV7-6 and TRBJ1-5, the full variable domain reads GAGVSQSPRYKVTKRGQDVALRCDPISGHVSLYWYRQALGQGPEFLTYFNYEAQQDKSGLPNDRFSAERPEGSISTLTIQRTEQRDSAMYRCASSLGAGYQPQHFGDGTRLSIL.

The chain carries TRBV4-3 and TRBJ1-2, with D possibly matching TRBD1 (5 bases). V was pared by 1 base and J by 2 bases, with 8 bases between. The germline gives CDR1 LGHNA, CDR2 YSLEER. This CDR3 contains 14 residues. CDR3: CASSQVAGNYGYTF. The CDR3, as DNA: TGCGCCAGCAGCCAAGTTGCAGGGAACTATGGCTACACCTTC.

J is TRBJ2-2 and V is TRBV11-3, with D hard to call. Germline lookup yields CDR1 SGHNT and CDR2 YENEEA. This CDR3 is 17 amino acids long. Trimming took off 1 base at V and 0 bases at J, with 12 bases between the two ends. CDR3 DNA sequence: TGTGCCAGCAGCTTAGGAGGCCTAACTACGAACACCGGGGAGCTGTTTTTT. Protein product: CASSLGGLTTNTGELFF.

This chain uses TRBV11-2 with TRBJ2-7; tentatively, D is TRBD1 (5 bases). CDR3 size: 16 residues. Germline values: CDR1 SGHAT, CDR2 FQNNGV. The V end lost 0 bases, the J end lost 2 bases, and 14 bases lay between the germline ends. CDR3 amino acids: CASSLESRQYPYEQYF. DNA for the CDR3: TGTGCCAGCAGCTTAGAGAGCCGACAGTACCCCTACGAGCAGTACTTC.

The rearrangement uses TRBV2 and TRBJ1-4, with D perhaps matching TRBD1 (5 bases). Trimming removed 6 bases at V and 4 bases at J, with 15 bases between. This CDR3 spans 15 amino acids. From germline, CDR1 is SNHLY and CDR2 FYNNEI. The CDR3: CASRAGPSFNEKLFF. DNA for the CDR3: TGTGCCAGCAGGGCGGGACCCTCCTTTAATGAAAAACTGTTTTTT.

The DNA of the CDR3 is TGTGCCAGCAGCGGGCCTAGCGGGGGATACAATGAGCAGTTCTTC. It codes for CASSGPSGGYNEQFF. The genes are TRBV9 and TRBJ2-1, with TRBD2 matching over 10 bases. Per germline, CDR1 SGDLS and CDR2 YYNGEE. The CDR3 is 15 residues long. V gave up 3 bases and J gave up 4 bases; unmatched junction bases: 4.

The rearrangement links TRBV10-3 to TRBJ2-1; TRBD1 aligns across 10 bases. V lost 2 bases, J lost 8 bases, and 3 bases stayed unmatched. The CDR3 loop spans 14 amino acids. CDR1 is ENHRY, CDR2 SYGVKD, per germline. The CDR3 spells CAISEDRGRDEQFF. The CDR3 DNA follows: TGTGCCATCAGTGAGGACAGGGGGCGAGATGAGCAGTTCTTC.

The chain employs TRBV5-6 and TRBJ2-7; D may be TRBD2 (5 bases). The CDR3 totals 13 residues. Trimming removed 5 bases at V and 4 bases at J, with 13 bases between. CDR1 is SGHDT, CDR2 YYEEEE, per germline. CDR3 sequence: CASRSTGGYEQYF. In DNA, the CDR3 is TGTGCCAGCAGGTCCACGGGCGGGTACGAGCAGTACTTC.

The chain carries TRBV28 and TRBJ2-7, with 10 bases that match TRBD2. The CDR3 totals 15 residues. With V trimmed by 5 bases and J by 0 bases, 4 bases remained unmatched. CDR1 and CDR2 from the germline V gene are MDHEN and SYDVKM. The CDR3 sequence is CASSTGTSVSYEQYF. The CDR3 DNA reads TGTGCCAGCAGTACCGGGACTAGCGTCTCCTACGAGCAGTACTTC.

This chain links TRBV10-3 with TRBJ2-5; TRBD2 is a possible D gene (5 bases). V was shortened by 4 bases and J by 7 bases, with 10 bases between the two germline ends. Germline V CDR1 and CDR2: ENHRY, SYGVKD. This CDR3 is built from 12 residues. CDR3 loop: CAISGTDGTQYF. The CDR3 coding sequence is TGTGCCATCAGTGGGACTGACGGGACCCAGTACTTC.

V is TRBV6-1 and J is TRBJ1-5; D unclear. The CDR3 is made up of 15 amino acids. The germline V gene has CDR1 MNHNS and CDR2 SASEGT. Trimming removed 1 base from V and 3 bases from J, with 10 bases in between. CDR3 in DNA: TGTGCCAGCAGTGAAGTGCAGGTCTACAATCAGCCCCAGCATTTT. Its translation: CASSEVQVYNQPQHF.